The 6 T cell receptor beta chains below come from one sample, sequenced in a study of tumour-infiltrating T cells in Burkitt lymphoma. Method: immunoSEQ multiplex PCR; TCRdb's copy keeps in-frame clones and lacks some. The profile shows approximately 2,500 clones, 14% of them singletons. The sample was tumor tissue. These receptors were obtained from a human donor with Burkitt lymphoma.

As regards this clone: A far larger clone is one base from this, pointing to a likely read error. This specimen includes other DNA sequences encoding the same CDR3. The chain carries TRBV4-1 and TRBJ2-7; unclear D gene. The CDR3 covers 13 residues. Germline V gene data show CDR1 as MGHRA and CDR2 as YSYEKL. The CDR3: CASSQVRFGEQYF. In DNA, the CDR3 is TGCGCCAGCAGCCAAGTTCGGTTCGGCGAGCAGTACTTT.

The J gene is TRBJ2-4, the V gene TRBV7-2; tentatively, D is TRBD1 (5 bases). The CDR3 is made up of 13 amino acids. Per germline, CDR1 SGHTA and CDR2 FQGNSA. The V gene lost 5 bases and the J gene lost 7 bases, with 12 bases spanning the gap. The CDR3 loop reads CASSPTGVNIQYF. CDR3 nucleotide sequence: TGTGCCAGCAGCCCTACAGGTGTGAACATTCAGTACTTC.

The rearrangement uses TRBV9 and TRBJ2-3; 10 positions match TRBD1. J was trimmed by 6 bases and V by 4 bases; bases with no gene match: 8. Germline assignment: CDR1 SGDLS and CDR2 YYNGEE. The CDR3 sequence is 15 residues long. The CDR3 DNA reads TGTGCCAGCAGCCCCGGACAGGGGGTCTGGGATACGCAGTATTTT. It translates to CASSPGQGVWDTQYF.

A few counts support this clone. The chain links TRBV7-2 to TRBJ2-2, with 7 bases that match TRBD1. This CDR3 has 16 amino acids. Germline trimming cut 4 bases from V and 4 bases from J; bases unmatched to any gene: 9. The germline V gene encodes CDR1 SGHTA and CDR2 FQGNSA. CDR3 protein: CASSSQGVVGTGELFF. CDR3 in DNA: TGTGCCAGCAGCTCTCAGGGGGTGGTTGGCACCGGGGAGCTGTTTTTT.

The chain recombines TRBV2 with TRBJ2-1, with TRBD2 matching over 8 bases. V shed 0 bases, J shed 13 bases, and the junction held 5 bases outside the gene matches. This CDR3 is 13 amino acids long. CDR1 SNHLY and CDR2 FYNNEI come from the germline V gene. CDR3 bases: TGTGCCAGCAGTGAAGCCCTAGCGGGCGAACAGTTCTTC. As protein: CASSEALAGEQFF.

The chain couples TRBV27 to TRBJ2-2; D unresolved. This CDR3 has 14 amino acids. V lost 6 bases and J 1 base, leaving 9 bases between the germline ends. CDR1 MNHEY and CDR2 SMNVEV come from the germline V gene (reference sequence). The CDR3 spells CASRQHWNTGELFF. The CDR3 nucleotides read TGTGCCAGCAGGCAGCATTGGAACACCGGGGAGCTGTTTTTT.